These T cell receptor beta chains were read from a single sample in a study of blood T cell repertoires in COVID-19. Here immunoSEQ multiplex PCR was the method, and the copy in TCRdb shows in-frame clones only, minus some. The sample holds around 400,000 clones, around 87% seen once. Sequenced sample: peripheral blood. The receptors were gathered from a woman aged 60-75 years with COVID-19, enrolled during active disease. The CDR3 runs from the conserved cysteine through the conserved F or W. A D gene is named only where the DNA matches it firmly. Clone size appears in some rows only: once, few, many, or a class for an expanded clone.

clone_size: NA; j_call: TRBJ2-7; d_call: NA; v_call: TRBV6-2/TRBV6-3; cdr3_aa: CASSYTHGLSYEQYF; cdr3_nt: TGTGCCAGCAGTTACACACACGGACTCTCCTACGAGCAGTACTTC
clone_size: NA; j_call: TRBJ1-1; d_call: TRBD1; v_call: TRBV5-6; cdr3_aa: CASSYPGQGQLEAFF; cdr3_nt: TGTGCCAGCAGCTATCCGGGACAGGGACAACTTGAAGCTTTCTTT
clone_size: NA; j_call: TRBJ1-2; d_call: NA; v_call: TRBV12-3/TRBV12-4; cdr3_aa: CASSLGGHGYTF; cdr3_nt: TGTGCCAGCAGTTTGGGGGGACATGGCTACACCTTC
clone_size: NA; j_call: TRBJ2-2; d_call: NA; v_call: TRBV19; cdr3_aa: CASSVLRQVTGELFF; cdr3_nt: TGTGCCAGTAGTGTGCTGAGACAAGTCACCGGGGAGCTGTTTTTT
clone_size: NA; j_call: TRBJ1-1; d_call: NA; v_call: TRBV2; cdr3_aa: CASLGHLNTEAFF; cdr3_nt: TGTGCCAGTCTGGGGCACCTGAACACTGAAGCTTTCTTT
clone_size: NA; j_call: TRBJ1-6; d_call: NA; v_call: TRBV9; cdr3_aa: CASSNLGVVYNSPLHF; cdr3_nt: TGTGCCAGCAGCAACTTAGGAGTTGTTTATAATTCACCCCTCCACTTT
clone_size: NA; j_call: TRBJ1-1; d_call: NA; v_call: TRBV12-5; cdr3_aa: CASGLGAGALILMNTEAFF; cdr3_nt: TGTGCTAGTGGTTTGGGTGCGGGGGCGTTAATATTGATGAACACTGAAGCTTTCTTT
clone_size: NA; j_call: TRBJ1-5; d_call: NA; v_call: TRBV2; cdr3_aa: CASTSELGARQPQHF; cdr3_nt: TGTGCCAGCACATCGGAATTGGGGGCGAGACAGCCCCAGCATTTT
clone_size: NA; j_call: TRBJ1-2; d_call: NA; v_call: TRBV6-5; cdr3_aa: CASSSQGWAYGYTF; cdr3_nt: TGTGCCAGCAGCTCACAGGGATGGGCCTATGGCTACACCTTC
clone_size: NA; j_call: TRBJ1-3; d_call: TRBD1; v_call: TRBV5-1; cdr3_aa: CASSYDRASGNTIYF; cdr3_nt: TGCGCCAGCAGTTACGACAGGGCCTCTGGAAACACCATATATTTT
clone_size: NA; j_call: TRBJ2-4; d_call: TRBD1; v_call: TRBV7-9; cdr3_aa: CASSFSSPGQKNIQYF; cdr3_nt: TGTGCCAGCAGCTTTTCATCCCCGGGACAGAAAAACATTCAGTACTTC
clone_size: NA; j_call: TRBJ1-4; d_call: TRBD1; v_call: TRBV4-2; cdr3_aa: CASSRSTQGAGEKLFF; cdr3_nt: TGTGCCAGCAGCCGATCCACACAGGGGGCGGGAGAAAAACTGTTTTTT
clone_size: NA; j_call: TRBJ1-3; d_call: NA; v_call: TRBV28; cdr3_aa: CASSRPGGSGNTIYF; cdr3_nt: TGTGCCAGCAGCCGCCCGGGGGGCTCTGGAAACACCATATATTTT
clone_size: NA; j_call: TRBJ2-2; d_call: NA; v_call: TRBV4-1; cdr3_aa: CASSPWGFTGELFF; cdr3_nt: TGCGCCAGCAGCCCGTGGGGCTTCACCGGGGAGCTGTTTTTT
clone_size: NA; j_call: TRBJ2-5; d_call: NA; v_call: TRBV7-6; cdr3_aa: CASSSGVEDRETQYF; cdr3_nt: TGTGCCAGCAGCTCCGGGGTGGAGGACCGGGAGACCCAGTACTTC
clone_size: NA; j_call: TRBJ1-1; d_call: TRBD1; v_call: TRBV18; cdr3_aa: CASSPGTANTEAFF; cdr3_nt: TGTGCCAGCTCACCGGGGACAGCGAACACTGAAGCTTTCTTT
clone_size: few; j_call: TRBJ1-1; d_call: TRBD1; v_call: TRBV2; cdr3_aa: CASSRQGRGNTEAFF; cdr3_nt: TGTGCCAGCAGTAGACAGGGTCGGGGGAACACTGAAGCTTTCTTT
clone_size: NA; j_call: TRBJ2-1; d_call: TRBD2; v_call: TRBV4-2; cdr3_aa: CASSQVEKAGGYQDEQFF; cdr3_nt: TGTGCCAGCAGCCAAGTGGAAAAAGCGGGGGGATACCAGGATGAGCAGTTCTTC
clone_size: once; j_call: TRBJ1-5; d_call: NA; v_call: TRBV7-9; cdr3_aa: CASSPTAGASQPQHF; cdr3_nt: TGTGCCAGCAGCCCCACGGCGGGGGCTAGCCAGCCCCAGCATTTT
clone_size: NA; j_call: TRBJ2-7; d_call: TRBD1; v_call: TRBV7-9; cdr3_aa: CASSDTGGEQYF; cdr3_nt: TGTGCCAGCAGCGATACAGGGGGGGAGCAGTACTTC
clone_size: NA; j_call: TRBJ2-1; d_call: NA; v_call: TRBV5-4; cdr3_aa: CASSFRDYNEQFF; cdr3_nt: TGTGCCAGCAGCTTCAGGGACTACAATGAGCAGTTCTTC
clone_size: NA; j_call: TRBJ1-6; d_call: TRBD1; v_call: TRBV7-3; cdr3_aa: CASSLNRQGNSPLHF; cdr3_nt: TGTGCCAGCAGCCTCAATAGACAGGGGAATTCACCCCTCCACTTT
clone_size: NA; j_call: TRBJ2-7; d_call: NA; v_call: TRBV29-1; cdr3_aa: CSAGVAHEQYF; cdr3_nt: TGCAGCGCTGGAGTTGCGCACGAGCAGTACTTC
clone_size: NA; j_call: TRBJ2-6; d_call: TRBD1; v_call: TRBV28; cdr3_aa: CASSIVPYRGRLPGANVLTF; cdr3_nt: TGTGCCAGCAGCATAGTACCGTACAGGGGGCGGTTGCCTGGGGCCAACGTCCTGACTTTC
clone_size: NA; j_call: TRBJ2-7; d_call: TRBD1; v_call: TRBV5-1; cdr3_aa: CASSFGQGQYLRGEQYF; cdr3_nt: TGCGCCAGCAGCTTCGGACAGGGGCAATACCTCCGGGGCGAGCAGTACTTC
clone_size: once; j_call: TRBJ1-6; d_call: NA; v_call: TRBV25-1; cdr3_aa: CASSTLGGGDNSPLHF; cdr3_nt: TGTGCCAGCAGTACCCTCGGGGGAGGAGACAATTCACCCCTCCACTTT
clone_size: NA; j_call: TRBJ2-7; d_call: NA; v_call: TRBV28; cdr3_aa: CASSMTEYEQYF; cdr3_nt: TGTGCCAGCAGCATGACAGAGTACGAGCAGTACTTC
clone_size: NA; j_call: TRBJ1-3; d_call: NA; v_call: TRBV10-3; cdr3_aa: CAISESLRNTIYF; cdr3_nt: TGTGCCATCAGTGAGTCCCTACGAAACACCATATATTTT
clone_size: NA; j_call: TRBJ1-3; d_call: TRBD1; v_call: TRBV9; cdr3_aa: CASNKLGTAGNTIYF; cdr3_nt: TGTGCCAGCAACAAGCTCGGGACAGCTGGAAACACCATATATTTT
clone_size: once; j_call: TRBJ2-3; d_call: TRBD2; v_call: TRBV7-2; cdr3_aa: CASSPPGGATDTQYF; cdr3_nt: TGTGCCAGCAGCCCACCCGGGGGGGCCACAGATACGCAGTATTTT
clone_size: NA; j_call: TRBJ2-7; d_call: NA; v_call: TRBV7-2; cdr3_aa: CASSSEQGSSYEQYF; cdr3_nt: TGTGCCAGCAGCTCCGAACAGGGAAGCTCCTACGAGCAGTACTTC
clone_size: NA; j_call: TRBJ1-6; d_call: TRBD1; v_call: TRBV7-9; cdr3_aa: CASRTTPTGADNSPLHF; cdr3_nt: TGTGCCAGTAGGACGACCCCGACAGGGGCGGATAATTCACCCCTCCACTTT
clone_size: NA; j_call: TRBJ2-3; d_call: TRBD2; v_call: TRBV4-2; cdr3_aa: CASSHLAPAGGADTQYF; cdr3_nt: TGTGCCAGCAGCCATCTCGCCCCAGCGGGGGGTGCGGATACGCAGTATTTT
clone_size: NA; j_call: TRBJ1-5; d_call: TRBD1; v_call: TRBV2; cdr3_aa: CASRTGANSNQPQHF; cdr3_nt: TGTGCCAGCCGGACAGGGGCGAATAGCAATCAGCCCCAGCATTTT
clone_size: NA; j_call: TRBJ2-1; d_call: TRBD1; v_call: TRBV5-1; cdr3_aa: CASSPGTADQRQFF; cdr3_nt: TGCGCCAGCAGCCCCGGGACAGCCGATCAAAGGCAGTTCTTC
clone_size: NA; j_call: TRBJ1-2; d_call: NA; v_call: TRBV30; cdr3_aa: CAWRDNQRDTF; cdr3_nt: TGTGCCTGGAGGGACAACCAAAGGGACACCTTC
clone_size: NA; j_call: TRBJ1-1; d_call: NA; v_call: TRBV7-9; cdr3_aa: CASSPNNLNTEAFF; cdr3_nt: TGTGCCAGCAGCCCCAATAACTTAAACACTGAAGCTTTCTTT
clone_size: NA; j_call: TRBJ2-5; d_call: TRBD2; v_call: TRBV14; cdr3_aa: CASSHSGGVGETQYF; cdr3_nt: TGTGCCAGCAGCCATTCGGGAGGGGTTGGAGAGACCCAGTACTTC
clone_size: NA; j_call: TRBJ1-1; d_call: NA; v_call: TRBV18; cdr3_aa: CASSPRDMNTEAFF; cdr3_nt: TGTGCCAGCTCACCACGAGATATGAACACTGAAGCTTTCTTT
clone_size: NA; j_call: TRBJ1-6; d_call: TRBD1; v_call: TRBV11-3; cdr3_aa: CASSFGTENSPLHF; cdr3_nt: TGTGCCAGCAGCTTTGGGACAGAGAATTCACCCCTCCACTTT
clone_size: NA; j_call: TRBJ2-1; d_call: TRBD2; v_call: TRBV5-1; cdr3_aa: CASSPGGTSGDNEQFF; cdr3_nt: TGCGCCAGCAGCCCCGGGGGGACTAGCGGGGACAATGAGCAGTTCTTC
clone_size: NA; j_call: TRBJ2-7; d_call: NA; v_call: TRBV5-6; cdr3_aa: CASSLAGLGGYF; cdr3_nt: TGTGCCAGCAGCTTGGCCGGCCTAGGCGGGTACTTC
clone_size: NA; j_call: TRBJ2-1; d_call: TRBD2; v_call: TRBV9; cdr3_aa: CASSVGLATYNEQFF; cdr3_nt: TGTGCCAGCAGCGTAGGACTAGCTACCTACAATGAGCAGTTCTTC
clone_size: NA; j_call: TRBJ1-1; d_call: NA; v_call: TRBV28; cdr3_aa: CASSLRDTKNTEAFF; cdr3_nt: TGTGCCAGCAGTTTAAGGGACACTAAGAACACTGAAGCTTTCTTT
clone_size: NA; j_call: TRBJ1-2; d_call: TRBD1; v_call: TRBV7-8; cdr3_aa: CASSRTGSNYGYTF; cdr3_nt: TGTGCCAGCAGCCGGACAGGAAGCAACTATGGCTACACCTTC
clone_size: NA; j_call: TRBJ2-7; d_call: TRBD1; v_call: TRBV7-6; cdr3_aa: CASSLGPGTVSYF; cdr3_nt: TGTGCCAGCAGCTTAGGTCCTGGGACAGTAAGTTACTTC
clone_size: NA; j_call: TRBJ2-7; d_call: NA; v_call: TRBV11-2; cdr3_aa: CASSYRTDLSYEQYF; cdr3_nt: TGTGCCAGCAGTTATAGGACAGACCTATCCTACGAGCAGTACTTC
clone_size: NA; j_call: TRBJ2-1; d_call: TRBD1; v_call: TRBV11-3; cdr3_aa: CASSLEGTGLYNEQFF; cdr3_nt: TGTGCCAGCAGCTTAGAGGGGACAGGGTTATACAATGAGCAGTTCTTC
clone_size: NA; j_call: TRBJ2-3; d_call: NA; v_call: TRBV13; cdr3_aa: CASSLQADTQYF; cdr3_nt: TGTGCCAGCAGCTTACAAGCGGATACGCAGTATTTT
clone_size: NA; j_call: TRBJ1-1; d_call: NA; v_call: TRBV6-5; cdr3_aa: CASSYAFWRRNTEAFF; cdr3_nt: TGTGCCAGCAGTTACGCCTTTTGGAGGAGGAACACTGAAGCTTTCTTT
clone_size: NA; j_call: TRBJ2-2; d_call: TRBD2; v_call: TRBV5-1; cdr3_aa: CASLPGGLGTGELFF; cdr3_nt: TGCGCCAGTTTACCGGGGGGGCTCGGCACCGGGGAGCTGTTTTTT
clone_size: NA; j_call: TRBJ2-3; d_call: TRBD1; v_call: TRBV28; cdr3_aa: CASSLAGTGLADTQYF; cdr3_nt: TGTGCCAGCAGTTTGGCCGGGACAGGGTTGGCAGATACGCAGTATTTT
clone_size: NA; j_call: TRBJ1-1; d_call: NA; v_call: TRBV18; cdr3_aa: CASSPPQRTEAFF; cdr3_nt: TGTGCCAGCTCACCTCCTCAGCGGACTGAAGCTTTCTTT